This T cell receptor (beta chain) was recorded in a study of neurological immune-mediated disorders. Whole-study findings and limits: None of the CDR3 amino acid sequences of expanded clones recurred across subjects, suggesting private repertoires in all groups.

The junction had 2 bases not matched to a gene; V was cut back by 5 bases and J by 2 bases. Per the germline V gene, CDR1 is SGHVS and CDR2 is FNYEAQ. CDR3 length: 13 amino acids. From the 5' RACE reads, TCRdb called clonotypes with MiXCR, one entry per CDR3 protein. The profile shows under 90,000 distinct CDR3 sequences, around 3.4% of them singletons. This clonotype has only a few counts. The antigen remains unidentified. This chain links TRBV7-6 with TRBJ2-7; 8 nucleotides match TRBD2. This sequence was found in a woman in her fifties or sixties with multiple sclerosis. Sample: PBMCs. CDR3 region: CASSGSGAYEQYF. The CDR3 bases are TGTGCCAGCAGCGGTAGCGGGGCCTACGAGCAGTACTTC. The full variable domain, in which reference TRBV7-6 and TRBJ2-7 provide the parts outside the CDR3, is GAGVSQSPRYKVTKRGQDVALRCDPISGHVSLYWYRQALGQGPEFLTYFNYEAQQDKSGLPNDRFSAERPEGSISTLTIQRTEQRDSAMYRCASSGSGAYEQYFGPGTRLTVT.